This is a list of T cell receptor beta chains from one sample in a study of shared clonotypes between healthy human individuals. Method: immunoSEQ multiplex PCR; TCRdb's copy keeps in-frame clones and lacks some. Found here are under 2,500,000 clones, around 95% of them singletons; the top ten hold around 0.13%. Material for sequencing was naive CD4+ T cells sorted from blood. These receptors came from a young man in good health. Each CDR3 is given with its conserved first and last residue. The order of the fields is D gene, J gene, clone size, V gene, CDR3 length, CDR3 DNA, CDR3 protein. The D gene is left open where the match is weak. A row's size may be missing; if present it is once, few, many or a size class.

d_gene: NA; j_gene: TRBJ2-6; abundance: NA; v_gene: TRBV11-2; len: 19; CDR3nt: TGTGCCAGCAGCTTAAGGTTGGAAGGATCGGTTTCTGGGGCCAACGTCCTGACTTTC; CDR3aa: CASSLRLEGSVSGANVLTF
d_gene: TRBD1; j_gene: TRBJ2-7; abundance: NA; v_gene: TRBV6-1; len: 13; CDR3nt: TGTGCCAGTAAGACAGGGGCGGGGTACGAGCAGTACTTC; CDR3aa: CASKTGAGYEQYF
d_gene: NA; j_gene: TRBJ2-5; abundance: NA; v_gene: TRBV5-1; len: 15; CDR3nt: TGCGCCAGCAGCAACCTCAGGGTTTACCAAGAGACCCAGTACTTC; CDR3aa: CASSNLRVYQETQYF
d_gene: TRBD2; j_gene: TRBJ2-7; abundance: NA; v_gene: TRBV5-1; len: 15; CDR3nt: TGCGCCAGCAGCCATGGAGCGGGGCCAAACTACGAGCAGTACTTC; CDR3aa: CASSHGAGPNYEQYF
d_gene: NA; j_gene: TRBJ2-4; abundance: NA; v_gene: TRBV6-6; len: 16; CDR3nt: TGTGCCAGCAGGCGCCTAGACGGGGTCGACAAAAACATTCAGTACTTC; CDR3aa: CASRRLDGVDKNIQYF
d_gene: TRBD1; j_gene: TRBJ2-5; abundance: NA; v_gene: TRBV19; len: 12; CDR3nt: TGTGCCAGCTCCAGGGGGCACGAGACCCAGTACTTC; CDR3aa: CASSRGHETQYF
d_gene: NA; j_gene: TRBJ1-2; abundance: NA; v_gene: TRBV10-3; len: 14; CDR3nt: TGTGCCATCAGTGAGTCGAACGGAGGGTATGGCTACACCTTC; CDR3aa: CAISESNGGYGYTF
d_gene: TRBD2; j_gene: TRBJ2-7; abundance: NA; v_gene: TRBV5-4; len: 14; CDR3nt: TGTGCCAGCAGCTCGCAGCGGGAGACGGGTGAGCAGTACTTC; CDR3aa: CASSSQRETGEQYF
d_gene: NA; j_gene: TRBJ1-3; abundance: NA; v_gene: TRBV19; len: 15; CDR3nt: TGTGCCAGTAGCCCTCCTAGACCGCCTGGAAACACCATATATTTT; CDR3aa: CASSPPRPPGNTIYF
d_gene: TRBD1; j_gene: TRBJ2-7; abundance: NA; v_gene: TRBV6-6; len: 14; CDR3nt: TGTGCCAGCAGTTCCAGGGGGATCTCGGACGAGCAGTACTTC; CDR3aa: CASSSRGISDEQYF
d_gene: NA; j_gene: TRBJ1-5; abundance: NA; v_gene: TRBV7-9; len: 13; CDR3nt: TGTGCCAGCAGCCAAGACAGGAATCAGCCCCAGCATTTT; CDR3aa: CASSQDRNQPQHF
d_gene: TRBD2; j_gene: TRBJ2-1; abundance: NA; v_gene: TRBV5-6; len: 12; CDR3nt: TGTGCCAGCAGCTGGGGACTAGCGGGAAAATTCTTC; CDR3aa: CASSWGLAGKFF
d_gene: NA; j_gene: TRBJ2-1; abundance: NA; v_gene: TRBV5-1; len: 14; CDR3nt: TGCGCCAGCAGCTCTCCCATCTCCTACAATGAGCAGTTCTTC; CDR3aa: CASSSPISYNEQFF
d_gene: NA; j_gene: TRBJ2-2; abundance: once; v_gene: TRBV9; len: 15; CDR3nt: TGTGCCAGCAGCGTGTCTTTAGTGAACACCGGGGAGCTGTTTTTT; CDR3aa: CASSVSLVNTGELFF
d_gene: TRBD1; j_gene: TRBJ2-2; abundance: once; v_gene: TRBV18; len: 15; CDR3nt: TGTGCCAGCTCACTTAAGGACAGGGACACCGGGGAGCTGTTTTTT; CDR3aa: CASSLKDRDTGELFF
d_gene: NA; j_gene: TRBJ2-3; abundance: NA; v_gene: TRBV6-5; len: 14; CDR3nt: TGTGCCAGCAGGACCCTACAGTCCACAGATACGCAGTATTTT; CDR3aa: CASRTLQSTDTQYF
d_gene: NA; j_gene: TRBJ1-3; abundance: NA; v_gene: TRBV5-1; len: 14; CDR3nt: TGCGCCAGCAGCTCCGAGCCGGCCGGAAACACCATATATTTT; CDR3aa: CASSSEPAGNTIYF
d_gene: TRBD1; j_gene: TRBJ1-2; abundance: NA; v_gene: TRBV28; len: 15; CDR3nt: TGTGCCAGCAGTTTGATTGGGACAGGGCACTATGGCTACACCTTC; CDR3aa: CASSLIGTGHYGYTF
d_gene: TRBD1; j_gene: TRBJ1-6; abundance: NA; v_gene: TRBV27; len: 16; CDR3nt: TGTGCCAGCAGTCCAGGACAGGGAAAAGGGTGGTCACCCCTCCACTTT; CDR3aa: CASSPGQGKGWSPLHF
d_gene: TRBD1; j_gene: TRBJ1-2; abundance: NA; v_gene: TRBV4-3; len: 15; CDR3nt: TGCGCCAGCAGCCAAGGGGGACAGGGGAACTATGGCTACACCTTC; CDR3aa: CASSQGGQGNYGYTF
d_gene: NA; j_gene: TRBJ1-4; abundance: NA; v_gene: TRBV10-3; len: 15; CDR3nt: TGTGCCATCAGTCGACAGCCAGGTGTTAATGAAAAACTGTTTTTT; CDR3aa: CAISRQPGVNEKLFF
d_gene: NA; j_gene: TRBJ2-2; abundance: NA; v_gene: TRBV10-3; len: 16; CDR3nt: TGTGCCATCAGTGAGCGCCGGACGGGGGACACCGGGGAGCTGTTTTTT; CDR3aa: CAISERRTGDTGELFF
d_gene: TRBD2; j_gene: TRBJ2-2; abundance: NA; v_gene: TRBV4-3; len: 19; CDR3nt: TGCGCCAGCAGCCAAGGCGGGGGGGTAGGTTCGGTTTACACCGGGGAGCTGTTTTTT; CDR3aa: CASSQGGGVGSVYTGELFF
d_gene: NA; j_gene: TRBJ2-7; abundance: NA; v_gene: TRBV25-1; len: 17; CDR3nt: TGTGCCAGCAGTGCAAAACCGTGGAGCCAGGGCTCCTACGAGCAGTACTTC; CDR3aa: CASSAKPWSQGSYEQYF
d_gene: NA; j_gene: TRBJ2-5; abundance: NA; v_gene: TRBV10-3; len: 15; CDR3nt: TGTGCCATCAGTGAGTCGAGTCCGGGACGGGAGACCCAGTACTTC; CDR3aa: CAISESSPGRETQYF
d_gene: NA; j_gene: TRBJ2-2; abundance: NA; v_gene: TRBV4-3; len: 15; CDR3nt: TGCGCCAGCAGCCTATTACAGGGTTCTGCCGGGGAGCTGTTTTTT; CDR3aa: CASSLLQGSAGELFF
d_gene: NA; j_gene: TRBJ1-3; abundance: NA; v_gene: TRBV10-3; len: 13; CDR3nt: TGTGCCATCAGTCCAGTTTCCGGAAACACCATATATTTT; CDR3aa: CAISPVSGNTIYF
d_gene: TRBD1; j_gene: TRBJ2-3; abundance: NA; v_gene: TRBV30; len: 14; CDR3nt: TGTGCCTGGACTGGACAGGGGGGCACAGATACGCAGTATTTT; CDR3aa: CAWTGQGGTDTQYF
d_gene: NA; j_gene: TRBJ1-4; abundance: NA; v_gene: TRBV28; len: 14; CDR3nt: TGTGCCAGCAGTTCCGGGCAGGGGCGGGAAAAACTGTTTTTT; CDR3aa: CASSSGQGREKLFF
d_gene: NA; j_gene: TRBJ2-5; abundance: NA; v_gene: TRBV6-5; len: 14; CDR3nt: TGTGCCAGCACCAACAGGGCTAGGGGAGAGACCCAGTACTTC; CDR3aa: CASTNRARGETQYF
d_gene: NA; j_gene: TRBJ2-7; abundance: NA; v_gene: TRBV5-1; len: 16; CDR3nt: TGCGCCAGCAGCTTGGCCGCCGGCTCCCCCAACTACGAGCAGTACTTC; CDR3aa: CASSLAAGSPNYEQYF
d_gene: NA; j_gene: TRBJ1-1; abundance: NA; v_gene: TRBV6-5; len: 14; CDR3nt: TGTGCCAGCAGTTACGGGCCCACGAACACTGAAGCTTTCTTT; CDR3aa: CASSYGPTNTEAFF
d_gene: NA; j_gene: TRBJ1-1; abundance: NA; v_gene: TRBV6-5; len: 15; CDR3nt: TGTGCCAGCAGTACCCCCCAGGCCTTATACACTGAAGCTTTCTTT; CDR3aa: CASSTPQALYTEAFF
d_gene: NA; j_gene: TRBJ1-4; abundance: NA; v_gene: TRBV5-4; len: 14; CDR3nt: TGTGCCAGCAGCTTGGACAGGTGGGATGAAAAACTGTTTTTT; CDR3aa: CASSLDRWDEKLFF
d_gene: TRBD2; j_gene: TRBJ2-3; abundance: NA; v_gene: TRBV13; len: 15; CDR3nt: TGTGCCAGCAGCTTCCTAGCGGGTAGAACAGATACGCAGTATTTT; CDR3aa: CASSFLAGRTDTQYF
d_gene: NA; j_gene: TRBJ1-4; abundance: NA; v_gene: TRBV18; len: 16; CDR3nt: TGTGCCAGCTCACCAGGACAGAAACCGGGTCGAGAAAAACTGTTTTTT; CDR3aa: CASSPGQKPGREKLFF
d_gene: NA; j_gene: TRBJ2-5; abundance: NA; v_gene: TRBV25-1; len: 15; CDR3nt: TGTGCCAGCAGTGAATTAGGTGGTCCCCAAGAGACCCAGTACTTC; CDR3aa: CASSELGGPQETQYF
d_gene: TRBD2; j_gene: TRBJ2-5; abundance: once; v_gene: TRBV11-3; len: 16; CDR3nt: TGTGCCAGCGTGCTTCTCGCGGGGGAGCACGAAGAGACCCAGTACTTC; CDR3aa: CASVLLAGEHEETQYF
d_gene: NA; j_gene: TRBJ1-1; abundance: NA; v_gene: TRBV4-1; len: 13; CDR3nt: TGCGCCAGCAGCCAAAGGAGGAACACTGAAGCTTTCTTT; CDR3aa: CASSQRRNTEAFF
d_gene: NA; j_gene: TRBJ1-2; abundance: once; v_gene: TRBV5-5; len: 15; CDR3nt: TGTGCCAGCAGCTGGGGTCCACAGGAAAACTATGGCTACACCTTC; CDR3aa: CASSWGPQENYGYTF
d_gene: NA; j_gene: TRBJ1-2; abundance: NA; v_gene: TRBV9; len: 12; CDR3nt: TGTGCCAGCAGCGGAGGGGTCTATGGCTACACCTTC; CDR3aa: CASSGGVYGYTF
d_gene: NA; j_gene: TRBJ1-6; abundance: once; v_gene: TRBV21-1; len: 17; CDR3nt: TGTGCCAGCAGCAAAGCGGGCGAGAGCTCCTATAATTCACCCCTCCACTTT; CDR3aa: CASSKAGESSYNSPLHF
d_gene: NA; j_gene: TRBJ2-3; abundance: NA; v_gene: TRBV4-3; len: 17; CDR3nt: TGCGCCAGCAGCCAAGATCTCGGCGGGACTGGGGCAGATACGCAGTATTTT; CDR3aa: CASSQDLGGTGADTQYF
d_gene: NA; j_gene: TRBJ2-7; abundance: NA; v_gene: TRBV11-3; len: 13; CDR3nt: TGTGCCAGCAGCTTAGAGAGGGGGGGAGAGCAGTACTTC; CDR3aa: CASSLERGGEQYF
d_gene: NA; j_gene: TRBJ1-2; abundance: once; v_gene: TRBV6-5; len: 13; CDR3nt: TGTGCCAGCAGTAAAACAGGGAACTATGGCTACACCTTC; CDR3aa: CASSKTGNYGYTF
d_gene: TRBD2; j_gene: TRBJ2-1; abundance: NA; v_gene: TRBV4-1; len: 16; CDR3nt: TGCGCCAGCAGCCTAACGGGCGGGAGCTCCTACAATGAGCAGTTCTTC; CDR3aa: CASSLTGGSSYNEQFF
d_gene: TRBD1; j_gene: TRBJ1-2; abundance: NA; v_gene: TRBV6-6; len: 14; CDR3nt: TGTGCCAGCAGCAAAGGGGACAGGGAGGATGGCTACACCTTC; CDR3aa: CASSKGDREDGYTF
d_gene: TRBD1; j_gene: TRBJ2-2; abundance: NA; v_gene: TRBV2; len: 15; CDR3nt: TGTGCCAGCAGGATGACAGGGTCGAACACCGGGGAGCTGTTTTTT; CDR3aa: CASRMTGSNTGELFF
d_gene: NA; j_gene: TRBJ1-2; abundance: NA; v_gene: TRBV6-1; len: 11; CDR3nt: TGTGCCAGCGAGGGGATGCCTGGCTACACCTTC; CDR3aa: CASEGMPGYTF
d_gene: TRBD1; j_gene: TRBJ1-1; abundance: NA; v_gene: TRBV5-1; len: 17; CDR3nt: TGCGCCAGCAACTTGATAAAGACAGGGTCGAGGAACACTGAAGCTTTCTTT; CDR3aa: CASNLIKTGSRNTEAFF
d_gene: TRBD1; j_gene: TRBJ2-3; abundance: NA; v_gene: TRBV27; len: 14; CDR3nt: TGTGCCAGCAGCCTTGACAGGGGGACCGATACGCAGTATTTT; CDR3aa: CASSLDRGTDTQYF
d_gene: NA; j_gene: TRBJ1-3; abundance: NA; v_gene: TRBV11-2; len: 15; CDR3nt: TGTGCCAGCAGCTTAGTAGGCAGCTCTGGAAACACCATATATTTT; CDR3aa: CASSLVGSSGNTIYF
d_gene: NA; j_gene: TRBJ2-5; abundance: NA; v_gene: TRBV5-1; len: 14; CDR3nt: TGCGCCAGCAGCTCCGGGACTTTCCCGGAGACCCAGTACTTC; CDR3aa: CASSSGTFPETQYF
d_gene: NA; j_gene: TRBJ1-6; abundance: NA; v_gene: TRBV27; len: 14; CDR3nt: TGTGCCAGCAGTTTTGGTGGTTTTGGCTCACCCCTCCACTTT; CDR3aa: CASSFGGFGSPLHF
d_gene: NA; j_gene: TRBJ2-7; abundance: NA; v_gene: TRBV29-1; len: 10; CDR3nt: TGCAGCGTTGCAGGCTACGAGCAGTACTTC; CDR3aa: CSVAGYEQYF
d_gene: TRBD1; j_gene: TRBJ2-1; abundance: NA; v_gene: TRBV5-1; len: 13; CDR3nt: TGCGCCAGCGGGGGACAGGGAAGCAATGAGCAGTTCTTC; CDR3aa: CASGGQGSNEQFF
d_gene: TRBD1; j_gene: TRBJ2-2; abundance: NA; v_gene: TRBV10-2; len: 17; CDR3nt: TGCGCCAGCAGTGAAAGTACGGGACAGGCTACCACCGGGGAGCTGTTTTTT; CDR3aa: CASSESTGQATTGELFF